This T cell receptor beta chain was profiled in a study of Tregs in tolerant kidney transplant recipients. V was cut by 0 bases and J by 1 base, with 4 bases left in between. The CDR3 is 14 amino acids. CDR1 SGDLS and CDR2 YYNGEE come from the germline V gene. The nonmyeloablative bone marrow transplants came from related graft donors, with transient mixed chimerism. The data were produced by immunoSEQ multiplex PCR, yet TCRdb's version contains in-frame clones alone and is incomplete. The table for this sample gives about 16,000 clones. Worth noting for this clone: The CDR3 end is not reached by the read, which stops 3 residues before it; the germline J gene fills it in.

The TCR was taken from a human patient who received a combined kidney and bone marrow transplant. These T cells may partly come from the graft donor. This material consisted of CD4+ T cells from blood (PBMCs), taken 12 months after the transplant. The V gene is TRBV9, the J gene TRBJ2-2; no reliable D call. CDR3 DNA (partial): TGTGCCAGCAGCGTAGACTGGAACACCGGGGAG. Amino acid sequence: CASSVDWNTGE. The CDR3 in full is CASSVDWNTGELFF.